The 20 T cell receptor beta chains below were found in one sample sequenced in a study of blood T cell repertoires in COVID-19 (dated by TCRdb to 2018 to 2020). The library was prepared using the immunoSEQ multiplex PCR assay. TCRdb provides this immuneACCESS table in a form limited to in-frame rearrangements. Some clones are lacking; in checked studies, under half of them reflect an unresolved V gene, and why the rest are absent is not known. In all, the sample holds around 72,000 clones, and roughly 85% of those were seen once. Approximately 1.7% of the sample goes to the ten largest clones. What was sequenced was peripheral blood. The receptors were gathered from a woman aged 55-75 years with acute or convalescent COVID-19.

The chain is built from TRBV6-5 and TRBJ1-1; no definite D call. V was shortened by 8 bases and J by 1 base, with 8 bases between the two germline ends. Germline V lookup: CDR1 MNHEY, CDR2 SVGAGI. CDR3 size: 12 residues. The CDR3 reads CASQRANTEAFF. CDR3 nucleotides: TGTGCCAGCCAACGAGCGAACACTGAAGCTTTCTTT.

The V gene is TRBV12-5, the J gene TRBJ1-2; 9 bases agree with TRBD1. CDR3 length equals 14 residues. The trim removed 5 bases at V and 8 bases at J, leaving 9 bases unmatched. Per the germline V gene, CDR1 is LGHNT and CDR2 is FRNRAP. For the CDR3, the DNA is TGTGCTAGTGGTACGGGACAGGGAAGAGGGGGCTACACCTTC. Translation: CASGTGQGRGGYTF.

This clone is a singleton in its sample. This chain links TRBV29-1 with TRBJ1-5; the D gene is possibly TRBD1 (5 bases). V gave up 7 bases and J gave up 0 bases, with 10 bases separating them. Looked up from germline, CDR1 is SQVTM and CDR2 is ANQGSEA. There are 13 residues in the CDR3. CDR3 sequence: CSAQVFSNQPQHF. In DNA form, the CDR3 reads TGCAGCGCACAGGTTTTTAGCAATCAGCCCCAGCATTTT.

The chain employs TRBV18 and TRBJ2-2; 7 nucleotides match TRBD2. V dropped 2 bases and J dropped 0; count of bases not matched to a gene: 0. The CDR3 loop spans 15 amino acids. The germline CDR1 and CDR2 sequences are KGHSH and LQKENI. CDR3 coding DNA: TGTGCCAGCTCACCAGGGAGGGCGAACACCGGGGAGCTGTTTTTT. Translation gives CASSPGRANTGELFF.

V usage is TRBV3-1 (or the pseudogene TRBV3-2) and J usage is TRBJ2-1; 8 bases agree with TRBD2. The CDR3 spans 15 residues. Germline V gives CDR1 LGHDT, CDR2 YNNKEL (reference sequence). The junction had 6 bases not matched to a gene; V was cut back by 4 bases and J by 4 bases. The DNA for the CDR3 is TGTGCCAGCAGCCGCGCGGGGGGCCCTTACAATGAGCAGTTCTTC. Translated, it gives CASSRAGGPYNEQFF.

The chain links TRBV5-5 to TRBJ1-4, with unresolved D. The CDR3 has 16 residues. CDR1 is SGHKS, CDR2 YYEKEE, per germline (reference sequence). With 4 bases removed from V and 2 bases from J, the gap between germline ends came to 15 bases. This chain's CDR3 is CASSGSGDLTNEKLFF. The CDR3 nucleotides read TGTGCCAGCAGCGGGTCCGGGGATCTCACTAATGAAAAACTGTTTTTT.

This chain links TRBV7-2 with TRBJ1-1, with 10 positions matching TRBD1. The junction had 2 bases not matched to a gene; V was cut back by 3 bases and J by 7 bases. Germline V gene sequence: CDR1 SGHTA, CDR2 FQGNSA. This CDR3 is built from 13 residues. CDR3 DNA sequence: TGTGCCAGCAGCTTGACAGGGGGCCTTGAAGCTTTCTTT. It encodes CASSLTGGLEAFF.

As to this clone: The junction shows a germline mismatch at one end, possibly a read error. The chain uses TRBV7-9 and TRBJ2-4; 13 bases fit TRBD2. The CDR3 consists of 16 residues. CDR1 and CDR2 from the germline V gene are SEHNR and FQNEAQ (reference sequence). The CDR3 loop reads CASSLGAPGLAGPVEF. CDR3 in DNA: TGTGCCAGCAGCTTAGGGGCACCGGGACTAGCGGGACCCGTAGAGTTC.

The chain combines TRBV5-1 with TRBJ2-5; TRBD2 agrees at 12 bases. This CDR3 region has 17 residues. Germline V gives CDR1 SGHRS, CDR2 YFSETQ. The J segment lost 5 bases and the V segment lost 1 base, leaving 9 bases of the junction unmatched. This CDR3 reads CASSLSPSGRAFETQYF. DNA of the CDR3: TGCGCCAGCAGCTTGAGTCCTAGCGGGAGGGCCTTTGAGACCCAGTACTTC. Using reference TRBV5-1 and TRBJ2-5 for the parts outside the CDR3, the full variable domain is KAGVTQTPRYLIKTRGQQVTLSCSPISGHRSVSWYQQTPGQGLQFLFEYFSETQRNKGNFPGRFSGRQFSNSRSEMNVSTLELGDSALYLCASSLSPSGRAFETQYFGPGTRLLVL.

This chain connects TRBV19 to TRBJ2-7, with 9 bases aligning to TRBD1. V dropped 4 bases and J dropped 2; count of bases not matched to a gene: 9. Looked up from germline, CDR1 is LNHDA and CDR2 is SQIVND (reference sequence). This CDR3 contains 16 residues. CDR3 DNA: TGTGCCAGTAGTAAGAACAGGGGGCTTCAAACCTACGAGCAGTACTTC. Residues: CASSKNRGLQTYEQYF.

This rearrangement joins TRBV24-1 to TRBJ2-3; TRBD2 matches 11 bases. Germline loops: CDR1 KGHDR, CDR2 SFDVKD. The trim removed 4 bases at V and 2 bases at J, leaving 7 bases unmatched. The CDR3 spans 17 residues. The CDR3 region is CATSDPGLAGSTDTQYF. CDR3 in DNA: TGTGCCACCAGTGACCCTGGACTAGCGGGCTCCACAGATACGCAGTATTTT.

This clone was observed a handful of times. The CDR3 DNA reads TGTGCCAGTAGTCTCCTCTGGGGGGACACTGAAGCTTTCTTT. The encoded protein is CASSLLWGDTEAFF. This chain links TRBV19 with TRBJ1-1, with D perhaps TRBD1 (5 bases). V lost 5 bases and J lost 3, with 13 bases in between. The CDR3 has 14 amino acids. Germline CDR1 reads LNHDA; CDR2 reads SQIVND (reference sequence).

The table lists this clone with a few counts. The chain links TRBV28 to TRBJ2-7, with 8 bases lining up with TRBD2. V lost 10 bases, J lost 6 bases, and 14 bases stayed unmatched. The CDR3 is made up of 14 amino acids. Germline V CDR1 and CDR2: MDHEN, SYDVKM. The DNA of the CDR3 is TGTGCCACCACCCCCCCCGGACTAGCCGGCGAGCAGTACTTC. Translated, it gives CATTPPGLAGEQYF.

This chain links TRBV19 with TRBJ1-6; a possible D gene is TRBD1 (5 bases). Per germline, CDR1 LNHDA and CDR2 SQIVND (reference sequence). V was shortened by 5 bases and J by 0 bases, with 8 bases between the two germline ends. The CDR3 has 15 amino acids. CDR3 residues: CASSEGVSYNSPLHF. CDR3 coding DNA: TGTGCCAGTAGTGAAGGGGTCTCCTATAATTCACCCCTCCACTTT.

The V gene is TRBV7-8, the J gene TRBJ1-4; D ambiguous. The V gene's germline CDR1 is SGHVS and CDR2 FQNEAQ. V was shortened by 2 bases and J by 5 bases, with 9 bases between the two germline ends. The CDR3 is made up of 14 amino acids. This chain's CDR3 is CASSLFSGNEKLFF. The CDR3 coding sequence is TGTGCCAGCAGCTTATTCTCGGGAAATGAAAAACTGTTTTTT.

The V and J genes are TRBV6-5 and TRBJ1-1; tentative D call: TRBD1 (6 bases). The germline CDR1 and CDR2 sequences are MNHEY and SVGAGI. The CDR3 spans 14 residues. V gave up 6 bases and J gave up 1 base, with 12 bases separating them. The CDR3 spells CASRSTGKNTEAFF. CDR3 nucleotide sequence: TGTGCCAGCAGATCGACAGGAAAGAACACTGAAGCTTTCTTT.

V usage is TRBV5-1 and J usage is TRBJ1-5; TRBD1 matches 11 bases. Looked up from germline, CDR1 is SGHRS and CDR2 is YFSETQ. The CDR3 sequence is 16 residues long. Losses at the gene ends were 4 bases for V and 3 bases for J; bases not matched to a gene: 6. CDR3 DNA sequence: TGCGCCAGCAGCCCGGGACAGGGGGTAGACAATCAGCCCCAGCATTTT. Its protein is CASSPGQGVDNQPQHF.

The chain couples TRBV7-2 to TRBJ2-5, with D possibly TRBD2 on 7 matching bases. V gave up 5 bases and J gave up 3 bases, with 16 bases separating them. The CDR3 is 15 residues long. Looked up from germline, CDR1 is SGHTA and CDR2 is FQGNSA. The DNA for the CDR3 is TGTGCCAGCAGCCAAGGGGGAGGGGAGAAAGAGACCCAGTACTTC. Amino acids: CASSQGGGEKETQYF. The variable domain in full, completed from reference TRBV7-2 and TRBJ2-5, reads GAGVSQSPSNKVTEKGKDVELRCDPISGHTALYWYRQSLGQGLEFLIYFQGNSAPDKSGLPSDRFSAERTGGSVSTLTIQRTQQEDSAVYLCASSQGGGEKETQYFGPGTRLLVL.

This rearrangement joins TRBV11-2 to TRBJ1-3; D is undetermined. CDR3 length equals 16 residues. Trimming stripped 5 bases from V and 1 base from J, with 15 bases between. Germline CDR1 is SGHAT and CDR2 is FQNNGV. The CDR3 reads CASSPSRVNSGNTIYF. The CDR3 nucleotides are TGTGCCAGCAGCCCATCTCGAGTTAATTCTGGAAACACCATATATTTT.

V and J are TRBV7-8 and TRBJ1-1; D ambiguous. The CDR3 spans 16 residues. Germline CDR1 and CDR2: SGHVS and FQNEAQ. V was trimmed by 3 bases and J by 3 bases, leaving 17 bases between them. The CDR3 loop reads CASSFTPIALDTEAFF. The DNA for the CDR3 is TGTGCCAGCAGCTTCACTCCAATTGCCCTCGACACTGAAGCTTTCTTT.